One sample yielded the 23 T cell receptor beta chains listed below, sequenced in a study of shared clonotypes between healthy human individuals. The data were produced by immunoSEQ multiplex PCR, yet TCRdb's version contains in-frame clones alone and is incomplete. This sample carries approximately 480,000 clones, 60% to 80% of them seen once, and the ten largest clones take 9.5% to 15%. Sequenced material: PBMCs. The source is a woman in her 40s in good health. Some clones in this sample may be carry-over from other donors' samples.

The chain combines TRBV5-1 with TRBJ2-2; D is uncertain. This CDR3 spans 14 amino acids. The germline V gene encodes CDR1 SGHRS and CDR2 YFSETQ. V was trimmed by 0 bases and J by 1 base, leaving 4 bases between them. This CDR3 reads CASSLDGNTGELFF. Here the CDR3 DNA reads TGCGCCAGCAGCTTGGACGGGAACACCGGGGAGCTGTTTTTT.

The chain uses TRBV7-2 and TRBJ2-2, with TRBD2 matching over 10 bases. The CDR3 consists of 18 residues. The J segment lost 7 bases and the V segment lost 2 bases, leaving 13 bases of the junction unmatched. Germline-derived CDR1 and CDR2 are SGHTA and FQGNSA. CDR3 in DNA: TGTGCCAGCAGCTTATACGGCCTAGCGGGAGACGTAGGCGGGGAGCTGTTTTTT. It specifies CASSLYGLAGDVGGELFF.

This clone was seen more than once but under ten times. CDR3 in amino acids: CASASVGPDTQYF. The CDR3 DNA sequence: TGCGCCAGCGCCTCGGTAGGACCAGATACGCAGTATTTT. J is TRBJ2-3 and V is TRBV5-1; D unresolved. Germline loops: CDR1 SGHRS, CDR2 YFSETQ. V was pared by 7 bases and J by 4 bases, with 13 bases between. The CDR3 runs to 13 residues.

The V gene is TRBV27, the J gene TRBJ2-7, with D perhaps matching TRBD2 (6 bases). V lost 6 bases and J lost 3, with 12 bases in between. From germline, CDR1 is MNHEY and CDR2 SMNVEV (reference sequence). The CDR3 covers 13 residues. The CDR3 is CASRPSSDYEQYF. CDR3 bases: TGTGCCAGCAGGCCCTCTAGCGACTACGAGCAGTACTTC.

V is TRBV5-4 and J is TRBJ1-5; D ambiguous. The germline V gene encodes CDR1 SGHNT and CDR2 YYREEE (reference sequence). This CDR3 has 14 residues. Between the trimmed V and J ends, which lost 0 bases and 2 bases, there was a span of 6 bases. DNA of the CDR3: TGTGCCAGCAGCTTGGACGGGGGCAATCAGCCCCAGCATTTT. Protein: CASSLDGGNQPQHF.

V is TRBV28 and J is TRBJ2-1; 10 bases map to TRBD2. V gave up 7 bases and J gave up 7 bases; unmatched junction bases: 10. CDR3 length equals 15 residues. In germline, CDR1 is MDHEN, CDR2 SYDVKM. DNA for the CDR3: TGTGCCAGCACCAACCTCCCAGCGGGAGGGAATGAGCAGTTCTTC. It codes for CASTNLPAGGNEQFF.

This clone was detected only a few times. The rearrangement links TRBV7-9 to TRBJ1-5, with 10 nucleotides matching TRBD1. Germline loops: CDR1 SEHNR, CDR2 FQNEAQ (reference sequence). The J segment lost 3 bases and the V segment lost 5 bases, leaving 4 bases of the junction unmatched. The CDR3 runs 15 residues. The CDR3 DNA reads TGTGCCAGCAGCAGGGGACAGGGGCACAATCAGCCCCAGCATTTT. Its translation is CASSRGQGHNQPQHF.

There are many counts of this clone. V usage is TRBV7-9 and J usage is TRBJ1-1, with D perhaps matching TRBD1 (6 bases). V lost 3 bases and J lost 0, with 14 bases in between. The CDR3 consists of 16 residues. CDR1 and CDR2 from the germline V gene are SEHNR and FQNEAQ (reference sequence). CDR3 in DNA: TGTGCCAGCAGCTTCTTAACGGGGGCTCTGAACACTGAAGCTTTCTTT. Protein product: CASSFLTGALNTEAFF. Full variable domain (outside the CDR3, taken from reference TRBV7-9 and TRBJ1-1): DTGVSQNPRHKITKRGQNVTFRCDPISEHNRLYWYRQTLGQGPEFLTYFQNEAQLEKSRLLSDRFSAERPKGSFSTLEIQRTEQGDSAMYLCASSFLTGALNTEAFFGQGTRLTVV.

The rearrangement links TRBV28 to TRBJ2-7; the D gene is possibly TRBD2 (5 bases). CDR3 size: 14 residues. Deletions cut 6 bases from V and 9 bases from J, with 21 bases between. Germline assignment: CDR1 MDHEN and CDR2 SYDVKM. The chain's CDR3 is CASRRAPPFEGQYF. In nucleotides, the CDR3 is TGTGCCAGCAGGAGGGCCCCTCCGTTCGAGGGGCAGTACTTC.

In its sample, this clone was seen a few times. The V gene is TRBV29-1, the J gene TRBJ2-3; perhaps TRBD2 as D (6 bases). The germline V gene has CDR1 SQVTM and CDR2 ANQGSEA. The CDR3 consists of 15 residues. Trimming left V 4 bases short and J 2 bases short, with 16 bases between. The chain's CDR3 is CSVGGISGFTDTQYF. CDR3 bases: TGCAGCGTTGGGGGAATTAGCGGCTTCACAGATACGCAGTATTTT.

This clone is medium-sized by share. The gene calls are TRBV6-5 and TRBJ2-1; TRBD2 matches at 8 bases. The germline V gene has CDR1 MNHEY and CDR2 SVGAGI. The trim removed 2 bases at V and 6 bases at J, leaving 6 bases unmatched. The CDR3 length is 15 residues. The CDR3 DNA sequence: TGTGCCAGCAGTTACAGGCGGGAGGTTCCCAATGAGCAGTTCTTC. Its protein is CASSYRREVPNEQFF.

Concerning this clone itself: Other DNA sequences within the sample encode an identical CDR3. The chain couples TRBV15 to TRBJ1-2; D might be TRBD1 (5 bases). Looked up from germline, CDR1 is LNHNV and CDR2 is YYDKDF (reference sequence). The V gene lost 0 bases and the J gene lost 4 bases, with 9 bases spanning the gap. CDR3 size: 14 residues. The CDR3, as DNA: TGTGCCACCAGCAGAGATGGGACGACCTATGGCTACACCTTC. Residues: CATSRDGTTYGYTF.

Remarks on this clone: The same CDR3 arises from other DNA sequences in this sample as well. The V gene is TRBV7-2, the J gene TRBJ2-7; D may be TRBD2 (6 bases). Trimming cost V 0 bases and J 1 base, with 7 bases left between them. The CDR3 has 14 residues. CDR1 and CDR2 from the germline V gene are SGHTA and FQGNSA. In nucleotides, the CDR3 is TGTGCCAGCAGCTTAGCGGGGGGTTCCTACGAGCAGTACTTC. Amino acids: CASSLAGGSYEQYF.

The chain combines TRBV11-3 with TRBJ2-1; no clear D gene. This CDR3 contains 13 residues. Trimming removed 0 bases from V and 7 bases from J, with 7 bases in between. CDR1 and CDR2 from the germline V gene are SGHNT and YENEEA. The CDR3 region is CASSLDRINEQFF. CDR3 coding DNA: TGTGCCAGCAGCTTAGATAGAATAAATGAGCAGTTCTTC.

The CDR3 loop reads CASSVGTDQETQYF. DNA of the CDR3: TGTGCCAGCAGCGTAGGGACTGACCAAGAGACCCAGTACTTC. The chain recombines TRBV9 with TRBJ2-5, with a tentative D call TRBD2 (5 bases). Germline lookup yields CDR1 SGDLS and CDR2 YYNGEE. The germline V and J ends were trimmed by 0 bases and 0 bases, with 6 bases remaining between them. This CDR3 comprises 14 residues.

As DNA, the CDR3 is TGTGCCAGCAGCCTGGCAGTTAAAGGCAATCAGCCCCAGCATTTT. Amino acids: CASSLAVKGNQPQHF. The genes are TRBV4-2 and TRBJ1-5, with D unclear. The germline V gene has CDR1 LGHNA and CDR2 YNFKEQ. Trimming removed 4 bases at V and 2 bases at J, with 12 bases between. This CDR3 has 15 residues.

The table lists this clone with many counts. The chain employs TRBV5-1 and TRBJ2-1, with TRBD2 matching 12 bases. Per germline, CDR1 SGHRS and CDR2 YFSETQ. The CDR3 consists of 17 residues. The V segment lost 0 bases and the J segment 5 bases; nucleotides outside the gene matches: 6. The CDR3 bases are TGCGCCAGCAGCTTGGCCTCGACTAGCGGGGGCCACAATGAGCAGTTCTTC. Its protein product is CASSLASTSGGHNEQFF.

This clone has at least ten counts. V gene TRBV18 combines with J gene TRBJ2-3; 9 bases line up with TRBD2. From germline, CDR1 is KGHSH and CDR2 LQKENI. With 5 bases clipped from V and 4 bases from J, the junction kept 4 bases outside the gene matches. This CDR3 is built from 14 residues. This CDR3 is CASSTTSGSDTQYF. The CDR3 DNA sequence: TGTGCCAGCTCAACGACTAGCGGTTCAGATACGCAGTATTTT.

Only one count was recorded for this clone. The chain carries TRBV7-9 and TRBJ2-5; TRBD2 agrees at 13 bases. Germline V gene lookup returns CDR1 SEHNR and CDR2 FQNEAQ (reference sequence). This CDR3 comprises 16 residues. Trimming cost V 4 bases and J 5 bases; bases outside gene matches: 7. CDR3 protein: CASSSGLAGVRETQYF. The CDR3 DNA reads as TGTGCCAGCAGCTCCGGACTAGCGGGAGTCCGGGAGACCCAGTACTTC.

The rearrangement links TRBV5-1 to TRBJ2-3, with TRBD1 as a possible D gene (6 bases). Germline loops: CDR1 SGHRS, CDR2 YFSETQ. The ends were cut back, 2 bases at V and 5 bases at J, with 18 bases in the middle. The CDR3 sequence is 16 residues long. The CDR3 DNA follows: TGCGCCAGCAGCTTCTTTCCCCTCAAAGGGGGAGATACGCAGTATTTT. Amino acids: CASSFFPLKGGDTQYF.

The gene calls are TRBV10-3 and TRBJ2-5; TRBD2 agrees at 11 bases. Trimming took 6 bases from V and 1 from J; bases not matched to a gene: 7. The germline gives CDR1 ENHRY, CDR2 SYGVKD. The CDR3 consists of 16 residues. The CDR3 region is CAISLGTSGLQETQYF. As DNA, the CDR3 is TGTGCCATCAGCCTCGGGACTAGCGGTCTCCAAGAGACCCAGTACTTC.

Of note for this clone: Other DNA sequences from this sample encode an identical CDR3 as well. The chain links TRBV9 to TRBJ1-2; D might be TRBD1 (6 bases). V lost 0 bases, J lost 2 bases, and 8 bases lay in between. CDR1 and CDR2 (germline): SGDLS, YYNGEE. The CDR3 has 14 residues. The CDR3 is CASSVGGGNYGYTF. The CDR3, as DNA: TGTGCCAGCAGCGTAGGAGGGGGGAACTATGGCTACACCTTC.

The CDR3 spells CASSLNPGGQYF. For the CDR3, the DNA is TGTGCCAGCAGCTTGAACCCGGGGGGGCAGTACTTC. The chain is built from TRBV7-2 and TRBJ2-7, with 7 nucleotides matching TRBD2. The CDR3 covers 12 residues. V lost 3 bases to trimming and J lost 9 bases; unmatched junction nucleotides: 5. Germline V gene lookup returns CDR1 SGHTA and CDR2 FQGNSA.